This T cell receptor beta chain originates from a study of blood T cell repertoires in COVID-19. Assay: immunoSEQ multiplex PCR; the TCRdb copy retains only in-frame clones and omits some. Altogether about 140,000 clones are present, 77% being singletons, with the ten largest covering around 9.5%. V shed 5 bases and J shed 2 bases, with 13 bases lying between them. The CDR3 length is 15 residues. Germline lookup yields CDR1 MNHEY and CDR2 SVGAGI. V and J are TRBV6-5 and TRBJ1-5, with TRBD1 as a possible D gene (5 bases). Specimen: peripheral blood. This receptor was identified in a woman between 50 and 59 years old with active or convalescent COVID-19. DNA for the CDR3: TGTGCCAGCAGTCCGCCGGGGGTTGGCAATCAGCCCCAGCATTTT. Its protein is CASSPPGVGNQPQHF.